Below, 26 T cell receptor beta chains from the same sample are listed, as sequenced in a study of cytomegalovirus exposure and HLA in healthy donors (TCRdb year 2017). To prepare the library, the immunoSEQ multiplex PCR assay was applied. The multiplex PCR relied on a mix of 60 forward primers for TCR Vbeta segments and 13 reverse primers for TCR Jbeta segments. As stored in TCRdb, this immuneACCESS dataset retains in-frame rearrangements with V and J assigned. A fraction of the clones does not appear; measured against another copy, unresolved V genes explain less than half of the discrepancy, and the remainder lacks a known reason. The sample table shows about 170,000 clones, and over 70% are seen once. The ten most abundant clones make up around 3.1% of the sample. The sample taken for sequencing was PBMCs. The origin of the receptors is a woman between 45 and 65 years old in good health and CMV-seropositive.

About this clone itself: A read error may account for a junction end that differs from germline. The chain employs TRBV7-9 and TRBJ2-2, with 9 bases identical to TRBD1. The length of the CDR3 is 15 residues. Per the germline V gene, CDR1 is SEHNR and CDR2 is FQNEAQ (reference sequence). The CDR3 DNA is TGTTCCAGCAGCTTTTGGACAGGGGATACCGGGGAGCTGTTTTTT. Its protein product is CSSSFWTGDTGELFF.

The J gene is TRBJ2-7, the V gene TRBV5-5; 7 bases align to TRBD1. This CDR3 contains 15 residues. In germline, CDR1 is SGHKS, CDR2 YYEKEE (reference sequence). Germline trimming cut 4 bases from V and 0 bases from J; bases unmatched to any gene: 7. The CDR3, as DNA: TGTGCCAGCAGCGCCGGGACAGTAAGCTCCTACGAGCAGTACTTC. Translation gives CASSAGTVSSYEQYF.

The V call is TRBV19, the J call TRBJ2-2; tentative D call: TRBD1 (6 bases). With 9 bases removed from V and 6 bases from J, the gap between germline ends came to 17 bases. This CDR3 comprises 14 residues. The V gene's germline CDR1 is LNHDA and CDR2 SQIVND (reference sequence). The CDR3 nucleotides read TGTGCCAGCACAGGGAAAGGAGGCGCCGGGGAGCTGTTTTTT. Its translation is CASTGKGGAGELFF.

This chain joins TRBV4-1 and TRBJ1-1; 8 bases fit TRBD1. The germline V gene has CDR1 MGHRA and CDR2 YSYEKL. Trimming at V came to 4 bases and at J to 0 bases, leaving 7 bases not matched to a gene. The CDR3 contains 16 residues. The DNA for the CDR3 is TGCGCCAGCAGCCGTCAGGGGGCGAACGTGAACACTGAAGCTTTCTTT. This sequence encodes CASSRQGANVNTEAFF.

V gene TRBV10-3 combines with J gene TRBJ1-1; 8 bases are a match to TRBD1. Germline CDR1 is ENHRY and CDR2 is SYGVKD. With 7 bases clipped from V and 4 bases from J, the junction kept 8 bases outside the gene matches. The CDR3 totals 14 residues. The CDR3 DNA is TGTGCCATCACCGAACAGGGGGAGGGCACTGAAGCTTTCTTT. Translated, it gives CAITEQGEGTEAFF.

CDR3 bases: TGCGCCAGCAGCTCAGACACGTTTAATGAAAAACTGTTTTTT. It translates to CASSSDTFNEKLFF. This sequence joins TRBV5-1 and TRBJ1-4; D gene unclear. Germline values: CDR1 SGHRS, CDR2 YFSETQ. Trimming removed 3 bases at V and 4 bases at J, with 10 bases between. This CDR3 has 14 residues.

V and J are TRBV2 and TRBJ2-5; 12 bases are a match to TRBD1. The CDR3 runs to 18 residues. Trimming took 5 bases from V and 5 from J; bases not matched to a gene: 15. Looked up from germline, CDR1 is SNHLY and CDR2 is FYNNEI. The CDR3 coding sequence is TGTGCCAGCAGTACAGGGACAGGGGGCTACTTGGTACAGGAGACCCAGTACTTC. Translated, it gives CASSTGTGGYLVQETQYF. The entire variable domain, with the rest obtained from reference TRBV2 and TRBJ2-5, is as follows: EPEVTQTPSHQVTQMGQEVILRCVPISNHLYFYWYRQILGQKVEFLVSFYNNEISEKSEIFDDQFSVERPDGSNFTLKIRSTKLEDSAMYFCASSTGTGGYLVQETQYFGPGTRLLVL.

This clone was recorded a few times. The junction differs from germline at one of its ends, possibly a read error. CDR3 nucleotides: TGTGCCAGCAGCCCGCAGACAGCTACTTATGCCAAAAACAGTCAGTACTTC. It is translated as CASSPQTATYAKNSQYF. V and J are TRBV11-2 and TRBJ2-4, with D possibly TRBD1 on 5 matching bases. CDR1 SGHAT and CDR2 FQNNGV come from the germline V gene. This CDR3 has 17 amino acids.

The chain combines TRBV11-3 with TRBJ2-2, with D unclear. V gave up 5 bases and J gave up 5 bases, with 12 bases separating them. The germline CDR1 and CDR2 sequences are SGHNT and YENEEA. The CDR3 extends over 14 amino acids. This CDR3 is CASSPFRNTGELFF. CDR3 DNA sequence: TGTGCCAGCAGCCCTTTTAGAAATACCGGGGAGCTGTTTTTT.

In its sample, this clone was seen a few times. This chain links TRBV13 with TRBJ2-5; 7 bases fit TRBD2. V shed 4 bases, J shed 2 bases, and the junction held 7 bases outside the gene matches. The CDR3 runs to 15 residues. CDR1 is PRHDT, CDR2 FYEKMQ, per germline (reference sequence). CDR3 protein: CASSSPRGGQETQYF. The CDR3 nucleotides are TGTGCCAGCAGCTCCCCCCGGGGAGGGCAAGAGACCCAGTACTTC.

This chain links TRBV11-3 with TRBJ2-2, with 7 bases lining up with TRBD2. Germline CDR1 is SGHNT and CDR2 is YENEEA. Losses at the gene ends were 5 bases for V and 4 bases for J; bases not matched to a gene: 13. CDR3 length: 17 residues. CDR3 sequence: CASSPRWGGVSTGELFF. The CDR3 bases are TGTGCCAGCAGCCCCCGTTGGGGAGGGGTTTCCACCGGGGAGCTGTTTTTT.

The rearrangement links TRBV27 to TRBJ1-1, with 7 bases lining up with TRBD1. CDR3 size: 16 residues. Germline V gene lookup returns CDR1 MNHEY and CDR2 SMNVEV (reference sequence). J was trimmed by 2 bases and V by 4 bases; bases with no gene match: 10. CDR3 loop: CASSSGQAPGNTEAFF. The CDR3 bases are TGTGCCAGCAGTTCTGGACAGGCCCCTGGAAACACTGAAGCTTTCTTT.

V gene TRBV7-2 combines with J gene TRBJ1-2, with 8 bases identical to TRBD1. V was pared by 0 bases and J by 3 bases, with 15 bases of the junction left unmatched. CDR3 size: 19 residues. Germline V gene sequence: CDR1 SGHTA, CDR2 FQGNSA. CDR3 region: CASSLALRQGAVMDYGYTF. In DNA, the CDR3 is TGTGCCAGCAGCTTAGCGCTTCGGCAGGGGGCGGTTATGGACTATGGCTACACCTTC.

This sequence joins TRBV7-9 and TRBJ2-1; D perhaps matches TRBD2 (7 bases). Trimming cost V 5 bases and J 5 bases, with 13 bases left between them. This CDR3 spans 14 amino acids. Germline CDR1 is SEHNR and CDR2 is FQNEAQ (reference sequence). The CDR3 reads CASSPGGRHNEQFF. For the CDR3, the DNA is TGTGCCAGCAGCCCCGGGGGGCGGCACAATGAGCAGTTCTTC.

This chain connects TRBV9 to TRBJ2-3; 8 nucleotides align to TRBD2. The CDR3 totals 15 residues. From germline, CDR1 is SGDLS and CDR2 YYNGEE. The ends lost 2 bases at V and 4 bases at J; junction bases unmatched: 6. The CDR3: CASSVRGAGSDTQYF. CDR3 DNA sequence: TGTGCCAGCAGCGTGCGGGGGGCCGGGTCAGATACGCAGTATTTT.

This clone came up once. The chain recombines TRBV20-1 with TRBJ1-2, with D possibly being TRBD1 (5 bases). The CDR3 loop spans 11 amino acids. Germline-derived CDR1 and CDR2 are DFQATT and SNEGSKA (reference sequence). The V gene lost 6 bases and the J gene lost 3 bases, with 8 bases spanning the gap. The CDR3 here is CSATTDYGYTF. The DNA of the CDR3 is TGCAGTGCCACGACAGACTATGGCTACACCTTC.

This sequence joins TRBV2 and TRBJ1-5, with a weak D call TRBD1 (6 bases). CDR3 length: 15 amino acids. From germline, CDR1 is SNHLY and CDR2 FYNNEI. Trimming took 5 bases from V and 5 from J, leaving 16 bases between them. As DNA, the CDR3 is TGTGCCAGCAGTTTAACAGGGTGGTTCGATCAGCCCCAGCATTTT. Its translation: CASSLTGWFDQPQHF.

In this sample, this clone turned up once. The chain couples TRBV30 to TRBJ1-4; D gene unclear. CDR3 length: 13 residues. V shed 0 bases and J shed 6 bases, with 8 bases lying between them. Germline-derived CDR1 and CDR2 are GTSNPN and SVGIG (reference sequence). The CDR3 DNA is TGTGCCTGGAGTGTAACCCGGGATGAAAAACTGTTTTTT. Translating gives CAWSVTRDEKLFF.

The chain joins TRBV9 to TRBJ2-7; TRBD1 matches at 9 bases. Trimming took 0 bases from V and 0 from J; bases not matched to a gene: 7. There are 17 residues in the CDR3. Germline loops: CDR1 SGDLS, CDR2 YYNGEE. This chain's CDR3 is CASSVGPGGQGSYEQYF. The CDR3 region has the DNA TGTGCCAGCAGCGTAGGTCCCGGGGGACAGGGCTCCTACGAGCAGTACTTC.

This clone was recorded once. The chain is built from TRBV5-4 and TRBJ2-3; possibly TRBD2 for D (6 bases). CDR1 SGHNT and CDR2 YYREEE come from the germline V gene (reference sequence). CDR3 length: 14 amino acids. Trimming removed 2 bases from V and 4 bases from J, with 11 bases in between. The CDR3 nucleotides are TGTGCCAGCAGCTTCAGCAGGAGGGCAGATACGCAGTATTTT. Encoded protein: CASSFSRRADTQYF.

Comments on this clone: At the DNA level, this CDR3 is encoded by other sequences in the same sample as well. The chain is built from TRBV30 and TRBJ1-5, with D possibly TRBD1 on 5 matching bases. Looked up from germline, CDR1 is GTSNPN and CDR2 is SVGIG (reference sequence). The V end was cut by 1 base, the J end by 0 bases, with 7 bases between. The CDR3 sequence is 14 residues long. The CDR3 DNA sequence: TGTGCCTGGAGTGGGGGCAATAGCAATCAGCCCCAGCATTTT. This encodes CAWSGGNSNQPQHF.

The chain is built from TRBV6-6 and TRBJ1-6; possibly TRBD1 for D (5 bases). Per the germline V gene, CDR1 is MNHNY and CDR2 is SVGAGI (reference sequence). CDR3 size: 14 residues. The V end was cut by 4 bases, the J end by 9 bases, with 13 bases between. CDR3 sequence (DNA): TGTGCCAGCAGTTCGCAGGGCTTAGGTTCACCCCTCCACTTT. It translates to CASSSQGLGSPLHF.

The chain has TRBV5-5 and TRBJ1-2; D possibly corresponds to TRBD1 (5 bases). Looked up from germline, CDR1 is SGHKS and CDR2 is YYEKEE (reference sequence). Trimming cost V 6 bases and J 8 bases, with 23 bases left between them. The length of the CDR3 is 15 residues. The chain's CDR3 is CASTFGAGTGRGYTF. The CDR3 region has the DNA TGTGCCAGCACCTTTGGGGCCGGGACCGGGAGAGGCTACACCTTC.

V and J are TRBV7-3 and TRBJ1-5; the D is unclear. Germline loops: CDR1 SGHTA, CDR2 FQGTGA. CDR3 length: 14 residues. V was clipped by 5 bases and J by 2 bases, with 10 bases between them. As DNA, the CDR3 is TGTGCCAGCAGCGGCGCGGGAGGCAATCAGCCCCAGCATTTT. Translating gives CASSGAGGNQPQHF.

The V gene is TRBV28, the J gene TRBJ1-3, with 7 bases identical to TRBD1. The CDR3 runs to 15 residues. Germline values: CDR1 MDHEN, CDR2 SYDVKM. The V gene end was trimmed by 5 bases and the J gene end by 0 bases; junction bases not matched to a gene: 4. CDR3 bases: TGTGCCAGCAGTATACAGGGGAGCTCTGGAAACACCATATATTTT. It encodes CASSIQGSSGNTIYF.

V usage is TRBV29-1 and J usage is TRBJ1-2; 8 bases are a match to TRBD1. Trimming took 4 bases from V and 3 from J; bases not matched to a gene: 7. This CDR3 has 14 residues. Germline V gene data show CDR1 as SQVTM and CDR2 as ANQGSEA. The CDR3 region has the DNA TGCAGCGTTGGGGAGGGGACAGGTGACTATGGCTACACCTTC. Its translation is CSVGEGTGDYGYTF.